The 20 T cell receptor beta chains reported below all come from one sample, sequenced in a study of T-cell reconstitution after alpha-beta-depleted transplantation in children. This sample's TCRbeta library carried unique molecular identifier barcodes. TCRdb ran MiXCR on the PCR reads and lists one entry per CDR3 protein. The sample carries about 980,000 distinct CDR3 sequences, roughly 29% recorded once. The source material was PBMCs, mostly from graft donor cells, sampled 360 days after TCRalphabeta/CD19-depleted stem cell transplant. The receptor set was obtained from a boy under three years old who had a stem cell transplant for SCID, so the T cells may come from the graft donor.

The chain's CDR3 is CASSYYNTDTQYF. The DNA for the CDR3 is TGCGCCAGCAGCTATTACAATACAGATACGCAGTATTTT. The chain joins TRBV5-1 to TRBJ2-3; D unresolved. The germline V and J ends were trimmed by 3 bases and 3 bases, with 8 bases remaining between them. This CDR3 has 13 amino acids. Germline CDR1 reads SGHRS; CDR2 reads YFSETQ. The variable domain in full, completed from reference TRBV5-1 and TRBJ2-3, reads KAGVTQTPRYLIKTRGQQVTLSCSPISGHRSVSWYQQTPGQGLQFLFEYFSETQRNKGNFPGRFSGRQFSNSRSEMNVSTLELGDSALYLCASSYYNTDTQYFGPGTRLTVL.

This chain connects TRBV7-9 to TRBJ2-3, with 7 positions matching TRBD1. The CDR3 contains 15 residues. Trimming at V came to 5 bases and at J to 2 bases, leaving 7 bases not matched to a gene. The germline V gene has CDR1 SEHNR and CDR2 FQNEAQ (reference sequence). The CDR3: CASSPGTAVTDTQYF. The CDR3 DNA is TGTGCCAGCAGCCCCGGGACAGCGGTCACAGATACGCAGTATTTT.

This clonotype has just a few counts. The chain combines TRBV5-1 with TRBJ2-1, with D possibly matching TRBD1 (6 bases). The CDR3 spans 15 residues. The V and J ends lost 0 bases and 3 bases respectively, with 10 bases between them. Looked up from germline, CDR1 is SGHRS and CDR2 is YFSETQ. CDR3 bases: TGCGCCAGCAGCTTGGGGGTGACAGGCTACAATGAGCAGTTCTTC. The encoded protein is CASSLGVTGYNEQFF.

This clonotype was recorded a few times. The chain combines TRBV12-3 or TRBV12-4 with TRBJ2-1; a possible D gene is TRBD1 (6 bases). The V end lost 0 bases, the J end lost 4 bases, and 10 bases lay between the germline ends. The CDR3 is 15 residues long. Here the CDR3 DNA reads TGTGCCAGCAGTTTAGCACAGGGCTTTTACAATGAGCAGTTCTTC. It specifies CASSLAQGFYNEQFF.

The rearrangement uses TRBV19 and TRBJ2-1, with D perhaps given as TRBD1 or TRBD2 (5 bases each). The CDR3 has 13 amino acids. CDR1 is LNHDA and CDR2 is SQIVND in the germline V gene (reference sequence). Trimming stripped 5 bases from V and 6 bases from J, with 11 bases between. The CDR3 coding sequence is TGTGCCAGTAGTCGCCCAGGGAGCAATGAGCAGTTCTTC. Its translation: CASSRPGSNEQFF.

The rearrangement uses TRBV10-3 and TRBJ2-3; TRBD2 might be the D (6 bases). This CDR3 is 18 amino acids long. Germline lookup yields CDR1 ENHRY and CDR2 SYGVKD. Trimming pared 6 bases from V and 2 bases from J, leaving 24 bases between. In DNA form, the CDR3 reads TGTGCCATCAGGGGAGGCACAGTGACCGCTAAATCCACAGATACGCAGTATTTT. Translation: CAIRGGTVTAKSTDTQYF.

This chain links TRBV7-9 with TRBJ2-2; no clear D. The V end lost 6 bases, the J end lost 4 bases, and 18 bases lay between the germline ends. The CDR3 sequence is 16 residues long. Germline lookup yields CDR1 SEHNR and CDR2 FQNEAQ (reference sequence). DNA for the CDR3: TGTGCCAGCAGGGTAAAAAGCCGCTGGGGCACCGGGGAGCTGTTTTTT. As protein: CASRVKSRWGTGELFF.

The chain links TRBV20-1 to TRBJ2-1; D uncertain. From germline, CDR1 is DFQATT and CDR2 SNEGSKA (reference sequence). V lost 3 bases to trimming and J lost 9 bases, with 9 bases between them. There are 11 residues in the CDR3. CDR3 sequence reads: CSASLTPEQFF. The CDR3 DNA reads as TGCAGTGCTAGTCTGACCCCTGAGCAGTTCTTC.

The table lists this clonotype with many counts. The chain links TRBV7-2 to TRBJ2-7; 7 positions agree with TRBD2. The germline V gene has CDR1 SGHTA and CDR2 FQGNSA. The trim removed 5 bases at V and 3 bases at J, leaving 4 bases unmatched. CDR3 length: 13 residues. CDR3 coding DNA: TGTGCCAGCAGCCGGGGCGGGGGCTACGAGCAGTACTTC. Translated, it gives CASSRGGGYEQYF. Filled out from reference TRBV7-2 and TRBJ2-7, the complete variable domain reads GAGVSQSPSNKVTEKGKDVELRCDPISGHTALYWYRQSLGQGLEFLIYFQGNSAPDKSGLPSDRFSAERTGGSVSTLTIQRTQQEDSAVYLCASSRGGGYEQYFGPGTRLTVT.

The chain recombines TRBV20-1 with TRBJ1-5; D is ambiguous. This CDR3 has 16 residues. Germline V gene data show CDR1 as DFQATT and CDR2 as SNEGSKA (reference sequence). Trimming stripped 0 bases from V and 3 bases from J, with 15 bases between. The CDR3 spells CSARDRVPGFNQPQHF. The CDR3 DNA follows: TGCAGTGCTAGAGATCGGGTCCCAGGTTTCAATCAGCCCCAGCATTTT.

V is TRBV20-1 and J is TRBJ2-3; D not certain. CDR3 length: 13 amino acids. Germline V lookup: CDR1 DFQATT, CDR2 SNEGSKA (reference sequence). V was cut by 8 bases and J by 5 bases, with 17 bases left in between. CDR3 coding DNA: TGCAGTTCGAGTTTCCCCGGGCTAGATACGCAGTATTTT. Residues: CSSSFPGLDTQYF.

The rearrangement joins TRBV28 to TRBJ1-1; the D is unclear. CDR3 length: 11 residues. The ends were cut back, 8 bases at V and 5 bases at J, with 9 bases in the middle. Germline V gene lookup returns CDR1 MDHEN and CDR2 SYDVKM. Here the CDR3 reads CASLSGTEAFF. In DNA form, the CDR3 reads TGTGCCAGCCTGTCGGGGACTGAAGCTTTCTTT. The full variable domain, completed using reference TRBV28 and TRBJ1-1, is DVKVTQSSRYLVKRTGEKVFLECVQDMDHENMFWYRQDPGLGLRLIYFSYDVKMKEKGDIPEGYSVSREKKERFSLILESASTNQTSMYLCASLSGTEAFFGQGTRLTVV.

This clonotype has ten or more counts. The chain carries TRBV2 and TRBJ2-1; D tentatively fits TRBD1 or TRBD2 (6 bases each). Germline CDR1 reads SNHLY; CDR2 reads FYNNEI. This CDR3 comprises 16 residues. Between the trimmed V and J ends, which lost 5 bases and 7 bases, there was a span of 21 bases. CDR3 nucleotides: TGTGCCAGCAGTCGCCTAACGGGGGCCCTGGGGAATGAGCAGTTCTTC. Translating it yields CASSRLTGALGNEQFF.

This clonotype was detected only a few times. CDR3: CASSGVSSATGETQYF. For the CDR3, the DNA is TGTGCCAGCAGCGGTGTTAGTTCGGCGACGGGAGAGACCCAGTACTTC. The V and J genes are TRBV5-5 and TRBJ2-5; D gene unclear. V lost 4 bases, J lost 4 bases, and 20 bases lay in between. CDR1 is SGHKS, CDR2 YYEKEE, per germline (reference sequence). The CDR3 is made up of 16 amino acids. Variable domain in full (rest from reference TRBV5-5 and TRBJ2-5): DAGVTQSPTHLIKTRGQQVTLRCSPISGHKSVSWYQQVLGQGPQFIFQYYEKEERGRGNFPDRFSARQFPNYSSELNVNALLLGDSALYLCASSGVSSATGETQYFGPGTRLLVL.

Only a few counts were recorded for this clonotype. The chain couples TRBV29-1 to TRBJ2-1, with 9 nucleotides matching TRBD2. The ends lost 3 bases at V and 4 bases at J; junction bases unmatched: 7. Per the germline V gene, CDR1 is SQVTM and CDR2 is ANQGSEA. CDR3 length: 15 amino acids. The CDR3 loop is CSVEGLAKPYNEQFF. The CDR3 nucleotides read TGCAGCGTTGAGGGACTAGCCAAACCTTACAATGAGCAGTTCTTC.

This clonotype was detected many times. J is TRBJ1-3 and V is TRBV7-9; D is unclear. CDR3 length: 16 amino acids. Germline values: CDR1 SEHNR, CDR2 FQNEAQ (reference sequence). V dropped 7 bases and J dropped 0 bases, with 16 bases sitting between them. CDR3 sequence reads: CASTLKDGNSGNTIYF. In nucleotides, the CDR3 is TGTGCCAGCACCCTAAAGGACGGCAACTCTGGAAACACCATATATTTT.

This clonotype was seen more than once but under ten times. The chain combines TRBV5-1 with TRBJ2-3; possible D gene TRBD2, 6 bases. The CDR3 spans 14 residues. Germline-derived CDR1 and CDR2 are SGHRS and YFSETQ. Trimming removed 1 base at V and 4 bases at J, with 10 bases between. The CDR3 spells CASSLFGGADTQYF. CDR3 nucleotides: TGCGCCAGCAGCTTGTTCGGGGGAGCAGATACGCAGTATTTT.

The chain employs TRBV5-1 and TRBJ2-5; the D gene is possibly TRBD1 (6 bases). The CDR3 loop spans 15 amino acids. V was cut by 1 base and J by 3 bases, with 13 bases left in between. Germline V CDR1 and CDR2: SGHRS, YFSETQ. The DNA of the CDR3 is TGCGCCAGCAGCTTGCTGGCTCAGGGGAAAGAGACCCAGTACTTC. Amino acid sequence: CASSLLAQGKETQYF. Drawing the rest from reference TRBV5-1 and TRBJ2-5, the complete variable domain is KAGVTQTPRYLIKTRGQQVTLSCSPISGHRSVSWYQQTPGQGLQFLFEYFSETQRNKGNFPGRFSGRQFSNSRSEMNVSTLELGDSALYLCASSLLAQGKETQYFGPGTRLLVL.

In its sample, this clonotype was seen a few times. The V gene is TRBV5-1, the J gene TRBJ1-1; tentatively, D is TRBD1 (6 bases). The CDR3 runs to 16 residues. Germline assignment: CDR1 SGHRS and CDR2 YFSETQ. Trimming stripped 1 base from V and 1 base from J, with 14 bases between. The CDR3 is CASSLTSGGGNTEAFF. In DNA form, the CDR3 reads TGCGCCAGCAGCTTGACCTCCGGAGGGGGGAACACTGAAGCTTTCTTT.

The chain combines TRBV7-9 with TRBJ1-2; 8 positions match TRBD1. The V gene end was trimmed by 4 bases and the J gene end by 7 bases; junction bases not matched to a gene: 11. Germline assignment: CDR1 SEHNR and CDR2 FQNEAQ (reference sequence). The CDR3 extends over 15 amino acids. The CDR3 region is CASSSMGQGASGYTF. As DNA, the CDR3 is TGTGCCAGCAGCTCCATGGGGCAGGGGGCTTCTGGCTACACCTTC.